The clone carrying this T cell receptor (beta chain) has a count of ten or more. Antigen unknown. In TCRdb, the reads were re-called with MiXCR into one record per CDR3 protein. The sample consists of tens of thousands of distinct CDR3 sequences, about 24% of them appearing once. The sample belongs to a study of T cell repertoires in cytomegalovirus infection. Study-level information: Indicated by public TCR beta signatures were CMV infection and matching HLA type.

Study-level points and caveats: Carriers of CMV and the relevant HLA type were discriminated by public TCR beta frequency.

Trimming shortened V by 2 bases and J by 5 bases, and 14 bases separated the two germline ends. Germline CDR1 and CDR2: MNHNS and SASEGT. The CDR3 is 15 residues long. This receptor was obtained from a human donor in good health (CMV status not recorded). Some clones in this sample may be carry-over from other donors' samples. The rearrangement joins TRBV6-1 to TRBJ2-3; TRBD2 might be the D (6 bases). Material: CD8+ T cells from cultured PBMCs, obtained from culture after CMV antigen stimulation. CDR3: CASSEQEGRGDTQYF. CDR3 in DNA: TGTGCCAGCAGTGAACAGGAGGGAAGGGGAGATACGCAGTATTTT.